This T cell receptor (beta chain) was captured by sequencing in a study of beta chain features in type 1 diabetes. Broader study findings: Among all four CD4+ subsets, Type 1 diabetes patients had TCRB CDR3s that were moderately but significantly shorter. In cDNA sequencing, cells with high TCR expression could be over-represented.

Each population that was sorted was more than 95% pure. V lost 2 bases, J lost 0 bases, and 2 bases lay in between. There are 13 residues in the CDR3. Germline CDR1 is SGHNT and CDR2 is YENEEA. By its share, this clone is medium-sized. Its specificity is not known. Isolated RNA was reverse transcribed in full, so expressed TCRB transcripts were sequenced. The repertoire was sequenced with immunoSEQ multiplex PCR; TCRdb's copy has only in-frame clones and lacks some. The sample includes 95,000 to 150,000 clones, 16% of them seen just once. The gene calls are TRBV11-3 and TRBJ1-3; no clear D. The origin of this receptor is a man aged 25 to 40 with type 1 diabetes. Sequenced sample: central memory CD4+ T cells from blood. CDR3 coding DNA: TGTGCCAGCAGCTTATCCTCTGGAAACACCATATATTTT. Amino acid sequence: CASSLSSGNTIYF.